The TCR beta chain described here comes from a study of blood T cell repertoires in COVID-19. About the study: Donors in the United States, Italy and Spain gave samples during acute or convalescent COVID-19. PBMCs, B-cell-depleted T cells, or T cells provided the cDNA or gDNA that made up the material.

Germline V gene lookup returns CDR1 MGHDK and CDR2 SYGVNS. The length of the CDR3 is 15 residues. V lost 6 bases and J lost 5, with 16 bases in between. Sequencing used immunoSEQ multiplex PCR; TCRdb keeps in-frame clones, though not all of them. The table has about 200,000 clones, roughly 79% seen once. Recruitment covered about 25 US areas and drew participants whose ages spanned roughly 18 to 100 years. Recovery among Cohort 3 donors was established by two negative PCRs, clearance, or symptom resolution. The table lists this clone with a few counts. The J gene is TRBJ2-2, the V gene TRBV25-1; a possible D gene is TRBD1 (5 bases). The receptor comes from a man between 35 and 55 years old who had recovered from COVID-19. The material sequenced was PBMCs or T cells enriched from blood (not recorded which). CDR3 loop: CASRKSQGFTGELFF. Here the CDR3 DNA reads TGTGCCAGCAGAAAAAGCCAGGGTTTTACCGGGGAGCTGTTTTTT.